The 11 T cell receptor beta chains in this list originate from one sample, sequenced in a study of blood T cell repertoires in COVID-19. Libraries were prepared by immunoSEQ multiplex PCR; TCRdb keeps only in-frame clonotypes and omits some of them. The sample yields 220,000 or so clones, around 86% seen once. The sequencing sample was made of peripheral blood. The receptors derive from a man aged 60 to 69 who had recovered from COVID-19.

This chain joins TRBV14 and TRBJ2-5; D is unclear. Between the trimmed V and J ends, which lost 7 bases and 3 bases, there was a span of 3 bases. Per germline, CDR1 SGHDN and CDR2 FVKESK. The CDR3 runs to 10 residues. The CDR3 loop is CASTEETQYF. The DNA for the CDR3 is TGTGCCAGCACGGAAGAGACCCAGTACTTC. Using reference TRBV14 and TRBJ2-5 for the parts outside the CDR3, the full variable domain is EAGVTQFPSHSVIEKGQTVTLRCDPISGHDNLYWYRRVMGKEIKFLLHFVKESKQDESGMPNNRFLAERTGGTYSTLKVQPAELEDSGVYFCASTEETQYFGPGTRLLVL.

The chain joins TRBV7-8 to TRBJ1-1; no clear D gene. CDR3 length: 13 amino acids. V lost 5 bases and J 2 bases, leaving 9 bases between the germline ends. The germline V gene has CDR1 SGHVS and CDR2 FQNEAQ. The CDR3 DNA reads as TGTGCCAGCAGCCAATTTAGTAACACTGAAGCTTTCTTT. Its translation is CASSQFSNTEAFF.

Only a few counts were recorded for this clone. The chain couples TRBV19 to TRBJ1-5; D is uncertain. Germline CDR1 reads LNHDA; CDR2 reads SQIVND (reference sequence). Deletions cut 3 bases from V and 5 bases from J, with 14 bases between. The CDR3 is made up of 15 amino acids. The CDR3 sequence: CASSIRRVDDQPQHF. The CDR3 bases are TGTGCCAGTAGTATCCGACGGGTCGATGATCAGCCCCAGCATTTT.

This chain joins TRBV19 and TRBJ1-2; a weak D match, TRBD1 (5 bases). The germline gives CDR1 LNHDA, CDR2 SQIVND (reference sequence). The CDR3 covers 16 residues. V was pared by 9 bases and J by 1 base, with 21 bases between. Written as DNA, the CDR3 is TGTGCCAGCAAGCGGGCAGGGACTGAAATTAACTATGGCTACACCTTC. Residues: CASKRAGTEINYGYTF.

The CDR3 here is CASSPPRATYNEQFF. DNA for the CDR3: TGTGCCAGCAGCCCCCCGAGGGCCACCTACAATGAGCAGTTCTTC. The genes are TRBV7-2 and TRBJ2-1; D possibly corresponds to TRBD2 (5 bases). The germline V and J ends were trimmed by 5 bases and 2 bases, with 13 bases remaining between them. Germline values: CDR1 SGHTA, CDR2 FQGNSA. The CDR3 extends over 15 amino acids.

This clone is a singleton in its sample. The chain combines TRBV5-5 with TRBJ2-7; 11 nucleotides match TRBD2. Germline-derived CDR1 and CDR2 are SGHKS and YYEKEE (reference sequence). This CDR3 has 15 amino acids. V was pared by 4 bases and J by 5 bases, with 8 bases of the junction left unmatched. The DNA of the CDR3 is TGTGCCAGCAGCCTCTCTAGCGGGAGGACCCACGAGCAGTACTTC. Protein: CASSLSSGRTHEQYF.

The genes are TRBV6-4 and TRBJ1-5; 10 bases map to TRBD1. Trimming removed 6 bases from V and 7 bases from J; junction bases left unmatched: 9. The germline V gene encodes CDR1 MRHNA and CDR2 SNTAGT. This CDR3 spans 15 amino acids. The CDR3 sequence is CASRTGTGVSQPQHF. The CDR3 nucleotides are TGTGCCAGCAGAACCGGGACAGGGGTATCACAGCCCCAGCATTTT.

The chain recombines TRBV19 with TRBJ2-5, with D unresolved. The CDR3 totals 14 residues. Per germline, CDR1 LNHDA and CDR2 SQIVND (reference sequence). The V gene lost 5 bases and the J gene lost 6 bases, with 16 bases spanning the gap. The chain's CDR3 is CASSPSTWAKTQYF. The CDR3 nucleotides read TGTGCCAGTAGTCCCTCGACATGGGCGAAGACCCAGTACTTC.

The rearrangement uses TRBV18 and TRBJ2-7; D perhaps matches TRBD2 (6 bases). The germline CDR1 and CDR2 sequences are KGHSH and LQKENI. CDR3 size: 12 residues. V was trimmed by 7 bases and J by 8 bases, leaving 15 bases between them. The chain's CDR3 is CASFNPGGKQYF. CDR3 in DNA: TGTGCCAGCTTCAACCCTGGGGGGAAGCAGTACTTC.

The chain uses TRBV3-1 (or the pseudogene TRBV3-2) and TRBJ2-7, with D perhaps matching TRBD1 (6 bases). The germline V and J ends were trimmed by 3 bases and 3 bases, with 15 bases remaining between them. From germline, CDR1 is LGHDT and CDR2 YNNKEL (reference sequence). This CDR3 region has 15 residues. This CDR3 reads CASSQGAWGRYEQYF. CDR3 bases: TGTGCCAGCAGCCAGGGAGCCTGGGGGCGCTACGAGCAGTACTTC.

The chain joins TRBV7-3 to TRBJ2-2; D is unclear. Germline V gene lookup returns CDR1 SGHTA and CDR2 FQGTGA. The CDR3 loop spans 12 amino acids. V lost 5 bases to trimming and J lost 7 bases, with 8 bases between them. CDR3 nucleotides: TGTGCCAGCAGCCTTCCGGGCGGGGAGCTGTTTTTT. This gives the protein CASSLPGGELFF.